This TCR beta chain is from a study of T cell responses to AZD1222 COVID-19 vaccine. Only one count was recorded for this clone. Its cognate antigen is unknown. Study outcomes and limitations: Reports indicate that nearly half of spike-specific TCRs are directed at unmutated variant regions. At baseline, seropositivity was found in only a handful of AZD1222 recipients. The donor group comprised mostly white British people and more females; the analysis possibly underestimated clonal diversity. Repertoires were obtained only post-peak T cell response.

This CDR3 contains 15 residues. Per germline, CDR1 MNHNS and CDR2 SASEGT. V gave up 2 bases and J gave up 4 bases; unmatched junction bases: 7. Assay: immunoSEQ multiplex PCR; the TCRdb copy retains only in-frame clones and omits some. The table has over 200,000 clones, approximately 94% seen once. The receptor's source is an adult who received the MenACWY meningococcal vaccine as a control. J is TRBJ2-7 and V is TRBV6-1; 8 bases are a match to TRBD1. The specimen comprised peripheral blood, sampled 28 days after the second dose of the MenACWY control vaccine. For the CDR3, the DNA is TGTGCCAGCAGTGAACTTGGACAGGGAAGTTACGAGCAGTACTTC. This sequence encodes CASSELGQGSYEQYF.